The rows below give T cell receptor beta chains drawn from one sample of a study of blood T cell repertoires in COVID-19. Using immunoSEQ multiplex PCR, the repertoire was profiled, and TCRdb retains in-frame clones only, with some absent. This table holds around 41,000 clones, about four fifths found once. The sample consisted of peripheral blood. The source of these receptors is a woman of 80 years or more with acute or convalescent COVID-19. Both conserved end residues are part of each CDR3. The D gene is left open where the match is weak. Clone sizes are given selectively: once, few, many, or a class where the clone is expanded.

V gene: TRBV2; clone size: -; CDR3 length: 14; D gene: TRBD1; J gene: TRBJ1-4; CDR3 protein: CASSQGATNEKLFF; CDR3 DNA: TGTGCCAGCAGCCAGGGGGCAACTAATGAAAAACTGTTTTTT
V gene: TRBV7-2; clone size: once; CDR3 length: 15; D gene: -; J gene: TRBJ1-1; CDR3 protein: CASSLAGGSGTEAFF; CDR3 DNA: TGTGCCAGCAGCTTAGCGGGGGGTTCCGGGACTGAAGCTTTCTTT
V gene: TRBV19; clone size: few; CDR3 length: 12; D gene: TRBD2; J gene: TRBJ2-3; CDR3 protein: CAAGRAGDTQYF; CDR3 DNA: TGTGCCGCAGGGAGGGCAGGAGATACGCAGTATTTT
V gene: TRBV7-9; clone size: once; CDR3 length: 15; D gene: TRBD1; J gene: TRBJ1-2; CDR3 protein: CASSELTGGAEGYTF; CDR3 DNA: TGTGCCAGCAGCGAGTTGACAGGGGGCGCCGAAGGCTACACCTTC
V gene: TRBV3-1/TRBV3-2; clone size: -; CDR3 length: 16; D gene: TRBD2; J gene: TRBJ2-3; CDR3 protein: CASSQGGRGVTDTQYF; CDR3 DNA: TGTGCCAGCAGCCAAGGAGGGCGGGGGGTTACAGATACGCAGTATTTT
V gene: TRBV19; clone size: -; CDR3 length: 13; D gene: -; J gene: TRBJ1-2; CDR3 protein: CASSMSTQDGYTF; CDR3 DNA: TGTGCCAGTAGTATGAGTACGCAGGATGGCTACACCTTC
V gene: TRBV5-1; clone size: -; CDR3 length: 13; D gene: -; J gene: TRBJ2-1; CDR3 protein: CASSLATYNEQFF; CDR3 DNA: TGCGCCAGCAGCTTGGCGACTTACAATGAGCAGTTCTTC
V gene: TRBV6-5; clone size: -; CDR3 length: 15; D gene: TRBD1; J gene: TRBJ1-1; CDR3 protein: CASRDRGGLGTEAFF; CDR3 DNA: TGTGCCAGCAGGGACAGGGGAGGTTTGGGCACTGAAGCTTTCTTT
V gene: TRBV5-8; clone size: -; CDR3 length: 15; D gene: TRBD1; J gene: TRBJ1-4; CDR3 protein: CASSPDRVGNEKLFF; CDR3 DNA: TGTGCCAGCAGCCCCGACAGGGTTGGTAATGAAAAACTGTTTTTT
V gene: TRBV19; clone size: -; CDR3 length: 13; D gene: -; J gene: TRBJ1-5; CDR3 protein: CASSMSGPQPQHF; CDR3 DNA: TGTGCCAGTAGTATGTCAGGGCCCCAGCCCCAGCATTTT
V gene: TRBV5-6; clone size: few; CDR3 length: 15; D gene: TRBD1; J gene: TRBJ1-5; CDR3 protein: CASSLRDRAGQPQHF; CDR3 DNA: TGTGCCAGCAGCCTCCGGGACAGGGCGGGGCAGCCCCAGCATTTT
V gene: TRBV7-2; clone size: -; CDR3 length: 15; D gene: -; J gene: TRBJ2-7; CDR3 protein: CASSHAPSFRGEQYF; CDR3 DNA: TGTGCCAGCAGCCACGCCCCGTCTTTTAGGGGCGAGCAGTACTTC
V gene: TRBV19; clone size: -; CDR3 length: 16; D gene: -; J gene: TRBJ1-5; CDR3 protein: CASTRDSRYSNQPQHF; CDR3 DNA: TGTGCCAGTACCCGAGACAGCCGATATAGCAATCAGCCCCAGCATTTT
V gene: TRBV6-4; clone size: -; CDR3 length: 16; D gene: -; J gene: TRBJ1-5; CDR3 protein: CASSEIRVRSNQPQHF; CDR3 DNA: TGTGCCAGCAGTGAAATCAGGGTGAGGAGCAATCAGCCCCAGCATTTT
V gene: TRBV5-6; clone size: -; CDR3 length: 15; D gene: TRBD2; J gene: TRBJ2-3; CDR3 protein: CASSFLLAGPDTQYF; CDR3 DNA: TGTGCCAGCAGCTTCCTACTAGCGGGGCCAGATACGCAGTATTTT
V gene: TRBV5-1; clone size: -; CDR3 length: 15; D gene: TRBD1; J gene: TRBJ2-2; CDR3 protein: CASSGQGQELGELFF; CDR3 DNA: TGCGCCAGCAGCGGACAGGGGCAGGAGCTTGGGGAGCTGTTTTTT
V gene: TRBV7-8; clone size: -; CDR3 length: 14; D gene: -; J gene: TRBJ1-3; CDR3 protein: CASSLRGYGNTIYF; CDR3 DNA: TGTGCCAGCAGCTTGCGGGGGTATGGAAACACCATATATTTT
V gene: TRBV2; clone size: -; CDR3 length: 14; D gene: -; J gene: TRBJ1-1; CDR3 protein: CASRPPIAGLEAFF; CDR3 DNA: TGTGCCAGCAGGCCCCCTATCGCAGGGCTTGAAGCTTTCTTT
V gene: TRBV6-5; clone size: -; CDR3 length: 12; D gene: -; J gene: TRBJ2-7; CDR3 protein: CASAKSSYEQYF; CDR3 DNA: TGTGCCAGCGCGAAGAGCTCCTACGAGCAGTACTTC
V gene: TRBV7-9; clone size: -; CDR3 length: 12; D gene: -; J gene: TRBJ1-2; CDR3 protein: CASSGKGLGYTF; CDR3 DNA: TGTGCCAGCAGCGGAAAGGGGCTTGGCTACACCTTC
V gene: TRBV9; clone size: -; CDR3 length: 12; D gene: -; J gene: TRBJ2-3; CDR3 protein: CASRQGRSTQYF; CDR3 DNA: TGTGCCAGCAGACAGGGAAGGAGTACGCAGTATTTT
V gene: TRBV5-1; clone size: -; CDR3 length: 14; D gene: TRBD1; J gene: TRBJ1-2; CDR3 protein: CASRQGTASDGYTF; CDR3 DNA: TGCGCCAGCAGGCAGGGGACAGCTAGTGATGGCTACACCTTC
V gene: TRBV24-1; clone size: -; CDR3 length: 14; D gene: TRBD2; J gene: TRBJ2-1; CDR3 protein: CATSDGGVGNEQFF; CDR3 DNA: TGTGCCACCAGTGATGGGGGGGTCGGGAATGAGCAGTTCTTC
V gene: TRBV30; clone size: -; CDR3 length: 13; D gene: -; J gene: TRBJ2-5; CDR3 protein: CAWSVRGAETQYF; CDR3 DNA: TGTGCCTGGAGTGTACGGGGGGCAGAGACCCAGTACTTC
V gene: TRBV10-3; clone size: -; CDR3 length: 14; D gene: -; J gene: TRBJ1-3; CDR3 protein: CAISKGESGNTIYF; CDR3 DNA: TGTGCCATCTCCAAGGGGGAAAGTGGAAACACCATATATTTT
V gene: TRBV7-2; clone size: many; CDR3 length: 16; D gene: TRBD1; J gene: TRBJ1-2; CDR3 protein: CASSPTGQGARWGYTF; CDR3 DNA: TGTGCCAGCAGCCCGACGGGACAGGGGGCGCGGTGGGGCTACACCTTC
V gene: TRBV19; clone size: -; CDR3 length: 15; D gene: TRBD1; J gene: TRBJ2-5; CDR3 protein: CASTTKGTDSETQYF; CDR3 DNA: TGTGCCAGTACCACCAAAGGGACAGACTCGGAGACCCAGTACTTC
V gene: TRBV7-2; clone size: -; CDR3 length: 16; D gene: TRBD2; J gene: TRBJ2-3; CDR3 protein: CASSFIPSGGADTQYF; CDR3 DNA: TGTGCCAGCAGCTTTATTCCAAGCGGGGGGGCGGATACGCAGTATTTT